Below are 18 T cell receptor beta chains sequenced from a single sample in a study of T-cell reconstitution after alpha-beta-depleted transplantation in children (dated by TCRdb to the mid-2010s). The library was produced with PCR. Sequencing was carried out with an Illumina HiSeq 2500. To normalize quantification of the TCRbeta repertoire, the TCR libraries were built with molecular barcoding that relied on unique molecular identifiers. The public sequencing data were trimmed at Q25 with fastp and processed into clonotypes with MiXCR by TCRdb, which kept only in-frame beta chains. Each CDR3 protein gets just one entry, which takes the most common genes and DNA from the rows behind it. Present in this sample are about 610,000 distinct CDR3 sequences, 8% to 11% of which were seen just once. The ten largest make up about 4% of the sample. This specimen was PBMCs from the stem cell graft donor, taken from the stem cell graft. The receptors here all came from a human donor who donated a stem cell graft to a child with acute myeloid leukemia.

There are a few counts of this clonotype. The chain recombines TRBV7-2 with TRBJ1-3, with 8 nucleotides matching TRBD1. The CDR3 sequence is 17 residues long. The V gene end was trimmed by 4 bases and the J gene end by 4 bases; junction bases not matched to a gene: 12. Germline V gene data show CDR1 as SGHTA and CDR2 as FQGNSA. The CDR3: CASSSLGQGAGGNTIYF. The CDR3 nucleotides read TGTGCCAGCAGCTCTTTAGGGCAGGGGGCAGGAGGAAACACCATATATTTT.

CDR3 region: CASSYRTGKETQYF. DNA for the CDR3: TGTGCCAGCAGTTACCGCACAGGGAAGGAGACCCAGTACTTC. The rearrangement uses TRBV6-5 and TRBJ2-5, with a tentative D call TRBD1 (6 bases). V lost 2 bases to trimming and J lost 5 bases, with 12 bases between them. The CDR3 covers 14 residues. Germline loops: CDR1 MNHEY, CDR2 SVGAGI.

This clonotype showed up many times. This rearrangement joins TRBV2 to TRBJ1-6; a weak D match, TRBD1 (5 bases). In germline, CDR1 is SNHLY, CDR2 FYNNEI. Between the trimmed V and J ends, which lost 2 bases and 5 bases, there was a span of 10 bases. The length of the CDR3 is 15 residues. Here the CDR3 DNA reads TGTGCCAGCAGTGAATCGGGACTGGATAATTCACCCCTCCACTTT. Translated: CASSESGLDNSPLHF.

This clonotype came up many times. This sequence joins TRBV12-3 or TRBV12-4 and TRBJ2-3; the D is unclear. The CDR3 is 15 amino acids. The germline V and J ends were trimmed by 7 bases and 2 bases, with 16 bases remaining between them. The CDR3 nucleotides read TGTGCCAGCATGCTGTGGGGTTCGTCCACAGATACGCAGTATTTT. Protein: CASMLWGSSTDTQYF.

The chain has TRBV28 and TRBJ2-1, with 11 bases fitting TRBD2. The CDR3 consists of 16 residues. The germline V gene encodes CDR1 MDHEN and CDR2 SYDVKM. The V segment lost 4 bases and the J segment 5 bases; nucleotides outside the gene matches: 7. The CDR3 spells CASSSVAGGAHNEQFF. The CDR3 region has the DNA TGTGCCAGCAGTTCGGTAGCGGGAGGGGCTCACAATGAGCAGTTCTTC.

The rearrangement joins TRBV20-1 to TRBJ2-7; 11 bases line up with TRBD2. The CDR3 runs to 13 residues. Germline lookup yields CDR1 DFQATT and CDR2 SNEGSKA (reference sequence). V dropped 5 bases and J dropped 6; count of bases not matched to a gene: 6. The CDR3 DNA reads as TGCAGTGCTGGAACCGGACTAGCGGGCGAGCAGTACTTC. Its protein product is CSAGTGLAGEQYF.

The table lists this clonotype with a few counts. The chain joins TRBV29-1 to TRBJ2-7, with D unresolved. The CDR3 covers 11 residues. V gave up 4 bases and J gave up 5 bases, with 9 bases separating them. Germline V CDR1 and CDR2: SQVTM, ANQGSEA. DNA for the CDR3: TGCAGCGTTGTTGGTCTGGACGAGCAGTACTTC. Its protein product is CSVVGLDEQYF.

Note on this clonotype: The conserved phenylalanine or tryptophan is not found at the CDR3 terminus, so this likely reflects a read error. The gene calls are TRBV5-1 and TRBJ2-5; TRBD1 agrees at 12 bases. V trimming: 0 bases; J trimming: 4 bases; junction bases outside the gene matches: 4. Looked up from germline, CDR1 is SGHRS and CDR2 is YFSETQ. The CDR3 totals 16 residues. DNA for the CDR3: TGCGCCAGCAGCTTGGCCGGGACAGGGGGCAGAGAGACCCAGTACTAC. Translated: CASSLAGTGGRETQYY.

This clonotype was detected only a few times. The chain employs TRBV20-1 and TRBJ2-5; 8 nucleotides agree with TRBD1. Germline CDR1 is DFQATT and CDR2 is SNEGSKA (reference sequence). This CDR3 has 12 residues. V was pared by 8 bases and J by 5 bases, with 7 bases of the junction left unmatched. The CDR3 protein is CSQGRGLETQYF. The DNA of the CDR3 is TGCAGTCAGGGCAGGGGGCTCGAGACCCAGTACTTC.

The chain employs TRBV3-1 and TRBJ1-5; D remains unclear. The V end was cut by 2 bases, the J end by 4 bases, with 18 bases between. Per the germline V gene, CDR1 is LGHDT and CDR2 is YNNKEL (reference sequence). The CDR3 runs to 17 residues. The CDR3 DNA reads TGTGCCAGCAGCCAACAGCCCCATAGGTCCTCTAATCAGCCCCAGCATTTT. Protein: CASSQQPHRSSNQPQHF.

This clonotype was seen only a few times. The rearrangement joins TRBV20-1 to TRBJ2-7, with TRBD2 identical over 16 bases. V was clipped by 1 base and J by 7 bases; unmatched bases: 7. The CDR3 sequence is 16 residues long. From germline, CDR1 is DFQATT and CDR2 SNEGSKA (reference sequence). The CDR3 region has the DNA TGCAGTGCTAGAGCAGGGACTAGCGGGAGGGCGAGGGAGCAGTACTTC. This encodes CSARAGTSGRAREQYF.

V is TRBV5-1 and J is TRBJ1-5; the D gene is possibly TRBD1 (5 bases). The CDR3 runs 14 residues. The V and J ends lost 5 bases and 4 bases respectively, with 13 bases between them. CDR1 SGHRS and CDR2 YFSETQ come from the germline V gene. CDR3 bases: TGCGCCAGCAGTCTTTGGGGCTTTAATCAGCCCCAGCATTTT. Its protein is CASSLWGFNQPQHF.

In its sample, this clonotype was seen many times. The chain recombines TRBV20-1 with TRBJ2-1; 7 nucleotides match TRBD2. The CDR3 totals 15 residues. J lost 4 bases, V lost 4 bases, and 10 bases had no gene match. CDR1 DFQATT and CDR2 SNEGSKA come from the germline V gene (reference sequence). DNA for the CDR3: TGCAGTGCTACTCCCGGGACTACCGGATACAATGAGCAGTTCTTC. It specifies CSATPGTTGYNEQFF.

This clonotype was counted between two and nine times. This chain's CDR3 is CASSLDIGATGYEQYF. The CDR3 DNA is TGTGCCAGCAGCCTAGACATTGGCGCGACCGGCTACGAGCAGTACTTC. The chain carries TRBV7-9 and TRBJ2-7; no clear D. The CDR3 extends over 16 amino acids. V was pared by 5 bases and J by 3 bases, with 20 bases between. Looked up from germline, CDR1 is SEHNR and CDR2 is FQNEAQ (reference sequence).

The J gene is TRBJ2-7, the V gene TRBV20-1; 7 bases fit TRBD2. Germline CDR1 and CDR2: DFQATT and SNEGSKA (reference sequence). With 0 bases clipped from V and 12 bases from J, the junction kept 14 bases outside the gene matches. This CDR3 is built from 14 residues. The chain's CDR3 is CSARDRLAVHRRYF. In DNA form, the CDR3 reads TGCAGTGCTAGAGATAGGCTAGCGGTCCACCGAAGGTACTTC.

This clonotype was counted at least ten times. V gene TRBV3-1 combines with J gene TRBJ1-5; the match to TRBD1 covers 11 bases. Germline CDR1 is LGHDT and CDR2 is YNNKEL (reference sequence). The ends lost 4 bases at V and 11 bases at J; junction bases unmatched: 10. This CDR3 contains 15 residues. The CDR3: CASSPGTGGISTQHF. Here the CDR3 DNA reads TGTGCCAGCAGCCCTGGGACAGGGGGTATTTCGACCCAGCATTTT.

CDR3 protein: CASSKTGTSTNYGYTF. DNA for the CDR3: TGCGCCAGCAGCAAAACCGGGACATCTACTAACTATGGCTACACCTTC. The rearrangement uses TRBV5-1 and TRBJ1-2, with a weak D call TRBD1 (6 bases). There are 16 residues in the CDR3. Between the trimmed V and J ends, which lost 4 bases and 0 bases, there was a span of 16 bases. Germline CDR1 SGHRS, CDR2 YFSETQ.

This clonotype was observed a handful of times. This chain connects TRBV6-2 or TRBV6-3 to TRBJ1-1; TRBD1 is a possible D gene (5 bases). Looked up from germline, CDR1 is MNHEY and CDR2 is SVGEGT. Trimming left V 7 bases short and J 4 bases short, with 22 bases between. The length of the CDR3 is 16 residues. CDR3 sequence: CASTPWGGALGTEAFF. The DNA of the CDR3 is TGTGCCAGCACCCCCTGGGGAGGGGCCTTGGGCACTGAAGCTTTCTTT.